This T cell receptor (beta chain) was recorded in a study of beta chain features in type 1 diabetes. Study overall: The samples had about 100,000,000 sorted cells examined in all.

Every sorted population was more than 95% pure. The CDR3 length is 15 residues. V lost 1 base and J lost 5, with 14 bases in between. Per the germline V gene, CDR1 is SGHTA and CDR2 is FQGTGA. The whole isolated RNA underwent reverse transcription, so sequencing captured expressed TCRB transcripts. Measured with immunoSEQ multiplex PCR; TCRdb has only the in-frame clones, and not every one. Here the sample spans around 290,000 clones, under 8.5% being singletons. On this clone: Its antigen is as yet unknown.

Study-wide points: Type 1 diabetes patients had TCRB CDR3s that were shorter (moderately but significantly so) in all four CD4+ subsets.

The chain recombines TRBV7-3 with TRBJ2-5, with no clear D. The material sequenced was central memory CD4+ T cells from blood. The sequence came from a woman aged 18-30 years in good health. The CDR3 bases are TGTGCCAGCAGCTTAATGGTGGCGGCCCGGGAGACCCAGTACTTC. Translation: CASSLMVAARETQYF.